Listed here is a single TCR beta chain. Its antigen is not identified. The record originates from a study of cytomegalovirus exposure and HLA in healthy donors. Study results and caveats: TCR beta V segments were, for the most part, productive about 90% or about 30% of the time in an earlier analysis. In a later analysis, HLA-associated beta chains showed higher expansion and lower generation probabilities than comparable chains. Rare sequences made up most TCRs, while some public TCRs were found in many donors.

The PCR employed 60 Vbeta primers together with 13 Jbeta primers. Only in-frame clones appear in the TCRdb table, and some are missing; sequencing was by immunoSEQ multiplex PCR. This table holds about 130,000 clones, roughly 78% found once. Germline V lookup: CDR1 SGDLS, CDR2 YYNGEE. V gave up 0 bases and J gave up 4 bases; unmatched junction bases: 4. The CDR3 contains 15 residues. The chain couples TRBV9 to TRBJ1-3, with 7 bases aligning to TRBD1. The material sequenced was PBMCs. This sequence was found in a middle-aged man in good health and CMV-seropositive. The CDR3 DNA reads as TGTGCCAGCAGCGTAGAAGGGGGCATGGGAAACACCATATATTTT. The encoded protein is CASSVEGGMGNTIYF.